The T cell receptor (beta chain) described here comes from a study of shared clonotypes between healthy human individuals. Caucasian adults living in Nashville, Tennessee, provided all samples. Deep-level assay runs were performed. Over several immunoSEQ plates, each subset's genomic DNA was distributed in even portions. Source study methods: From ImmunoSEQ came sequences covering only the junction and carrying no quality scores, so filtering differed. Clones were sequenced by immunoSEQ multiplex PCR, and TCRdb holds only the in-frame ones, with some missing. V, J and clone size were drawn from that table, and D and trimming were deduced from the DNA. The sample lists about 2.4 million clones; roughly nine tenths were seen once. The germline CDR1 and CDR2 sequences are SGHTA and FQGNSA. The CDR3 extends over 13 amino acids. The germline V and J ends were trimmed by 6 bases and 2 bases, with 10 bases remaining between them.

The TCR originated in a man between 18 and 29 years old in good health. V gene TRBV7-2 combines with J gene TRBJ1-1; D is unresolved. Sequencing was carried out using naive CD4+ T cells sorted from blood. Documented subset: CD45RA+ positively selected. DNA for the CDR3: TGTGCCAGCAGTACCAAGCGTAACACTGAAGCTTTCTTT. It encodes CASSTKRNTEAFF.